The clone carrying this TCR beta chain has more than one count but fewer than ten. Its antigen is currently unknown. The sample originates from a study of tumor-infiltrating lymphocytes in localized non-small cell lung cancer. Study context: The cohort mixed smokers and never-smokers, several histologies, and some post-neoadjuvant-chemotherapy samples. Each patient gave resected tumor and non-adjacent uninvolved lung tissue.

Study findings and constraints: Tumors had more T cell infiltration than uninvolved lung, per TCRbeta sequencing and CD3 counts. Not all patients were TCR sequenced, owing to tissue quantity.

The table came from immunoSEQ multiplex PCR; TCRdb's copy has only in-frame clones and leaves some out. The sample records some 10,000 clones, about 62% being singletons. From germline, CDR1 is SQVTM and CDR2 ANQGSEA. V shed 4 bases and J 0 bases; nucleotides not matched to a gene: 6. This CDR3 has 14 amino acids. The chain carries TRBV29-1 and TRBJ2-7; 7 bases are shared with TRBD1. The source material was uninvolved lung tissue not adjacent to the tumor. The receptor was derived from a human donor with non-small cell lung cancer. The CDR3 DNA sequence: TGCAGCGTTGCGCTCCGGGACAGCTCCTACGAGCAGTACTTC. Translation: CSVALRDSSYEQYF.